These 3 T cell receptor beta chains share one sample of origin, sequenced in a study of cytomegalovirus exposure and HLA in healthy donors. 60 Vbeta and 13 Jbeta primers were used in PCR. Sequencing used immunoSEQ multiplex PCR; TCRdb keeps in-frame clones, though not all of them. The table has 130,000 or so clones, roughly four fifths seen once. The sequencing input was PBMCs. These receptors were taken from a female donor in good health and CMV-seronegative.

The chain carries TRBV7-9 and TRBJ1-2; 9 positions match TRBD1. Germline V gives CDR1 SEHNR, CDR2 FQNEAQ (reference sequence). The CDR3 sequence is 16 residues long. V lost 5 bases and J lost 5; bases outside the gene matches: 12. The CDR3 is CASSQQGAPSGYGYTF. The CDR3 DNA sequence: TGTGCCAGCAGCCAACAGGGGGCCCCCTCCGGGTATGGCTACACCTTC.

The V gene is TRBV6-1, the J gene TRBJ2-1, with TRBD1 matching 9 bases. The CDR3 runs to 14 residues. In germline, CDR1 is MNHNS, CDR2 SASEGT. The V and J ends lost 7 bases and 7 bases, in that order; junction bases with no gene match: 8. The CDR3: CASTPGQGGNEQFF. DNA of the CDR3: TGTGCCAGCACCCCGGGACAGGGAGGAAATGAGCAGTTCTTC.

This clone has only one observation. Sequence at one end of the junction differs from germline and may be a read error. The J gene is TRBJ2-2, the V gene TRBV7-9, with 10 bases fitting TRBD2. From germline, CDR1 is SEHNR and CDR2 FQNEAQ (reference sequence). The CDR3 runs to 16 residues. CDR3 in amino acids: CSSSPPASGRTGELFF. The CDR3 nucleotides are TGTTCCAGCAGCCCCCCGGCTAGCGGGAGAACCGGGGAGCTGTTTTTT.